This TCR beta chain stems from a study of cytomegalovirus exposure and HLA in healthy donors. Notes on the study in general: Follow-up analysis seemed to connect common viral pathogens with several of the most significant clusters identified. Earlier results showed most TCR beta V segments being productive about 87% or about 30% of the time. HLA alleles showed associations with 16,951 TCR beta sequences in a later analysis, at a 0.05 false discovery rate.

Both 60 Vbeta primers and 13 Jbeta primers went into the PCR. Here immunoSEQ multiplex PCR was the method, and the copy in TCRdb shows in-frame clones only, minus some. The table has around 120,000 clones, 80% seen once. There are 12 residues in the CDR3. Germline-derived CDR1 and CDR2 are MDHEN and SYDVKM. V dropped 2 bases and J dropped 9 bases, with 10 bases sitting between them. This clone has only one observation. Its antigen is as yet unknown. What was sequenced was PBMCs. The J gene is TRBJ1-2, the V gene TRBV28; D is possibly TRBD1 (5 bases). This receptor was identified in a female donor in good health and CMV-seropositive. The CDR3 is CASSLAPGSYTF. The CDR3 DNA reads TGTGCCAGCAGTTTAGCGCCAGGGAGCTACACCTTC.